This T cell receptor beta chain came from a study of cytomegalovirus exposure and HLA in healthy donors. Use of 60 Vbeta and 13 Jbeta primers characterized the PCR. The assay was immunoSEQ multiplex PCR, and TCRdb's table has in-frame clones only and misses some. Here the sample table reports tens of thousands of clones. The CDR3 contains 14 residues. The germline gives CDR1 LGHNA, CDR2 YSLEER. Of note for this clone: Relative to the germline gene, one junction end is altered; a read error may explain this. Other DNA sequences from this sample encode an identical CDR3 as well.

The TCR was taken from a female donor in good health and CMV-seronegative. This sequence joins TRBV4-3 and TRBJ2-3; D uncertain. The material sequenced was PBMCs. This CDR3 reads CASSQELVTDTQYF. CDR3 DNA: TGCGCCAGTAGCCAAGAGCTAGTCACAGATACGCAGTATTTT.